A single sample gave rise to the 13 T cell receptor beta chains below, sequenced in a study of blood T cell repertoires in COVID-19 (dated by TCRdb to 2019 to 2021). Library method: the immunoSEQ multiplex PCR assay. The clones in this table, taken by TCRdb from immuneACCESS, are in-frame only. Not every clone is retained; where verified, under half of the shortfall comes from an unresolved V gene, and the cause of the rest is unknown. In this sample the table shows 45,000 to 65,000 clones, 90% to 95% of which occur a single time. Of the sample, roughly 3.9% is held by the ten largest clones. Material: peripheral blood. These receptors came from a man aged 45 to 65 with acute or convalescent COVID-19.

The sample holds one count of this clone. The genes are TRBV30 and TRBJ1-3, with D maybe TRBD1 (6 bases). V lost 3 bases to trimming and J lost 0 bases, with 6 bases between them. CDR1 and CDR2 from the germline V gene are GTSNPN and SVGIG (reference sequence). The CDR3 has 13 residues. The CDR3 here is CAWRQGSGNTIYF. The DNA for the CDR3 is TGTGCCTGGAGACAGGGCTCTGGAAACACCATATATTTT.

The gene calls are TRBV2 and TRBJ2-7; D remains unclear. CDR1 SNHLY and CDR2 FYNNEI come from the germline V gene. The length of the CDR3 is 12 residues. With 5 bases removed from V and 4 bases from J, the gap between germline ends came to 9 bases. CDR3 region: CASSLKKYEQYF. In nucleotides, the CDR3 is TGTGCCAGCAGTCTAAAGAAATACGAGCAGTACTTC.

The chain joins TRBV6-2 or TRBV6-3 to TRBJ2-7, with D possibly being TRBD2 (6 bases). Trimming removed 5 bases from V and 7 bases from J, with 15 bases in between. The germline gives CDR1 MNHEY, CDR2 SVGEGT. The CDR3 has 13 residues. The CDR3 region is CASSVDYPREQYF. CDR3 in DNA: TGTGCCAGCAGTGTGGACTACCCGAGAGAGCAGTACTTC.

The chain recombines TRBV5-1 with TRBJ2-7; 7 bases align to TRBD1. The CDR3 sequence is 16 residues long. V shed 1 base, J shed 5 bases, and the junction held 12 bases outside the gene matches. Germline lookup yields CDR1 SGHRS and CDR2 YFSETQ. The CDR3 sequence is CASSLTPAQGDNEQYF. CDR3 coding DNA: TGCGCCAGCAGCTTGACCCCCGCGCAGGGGGATAACGAGCAGTACTTC.

This sequence joins TRBV18 and TRBJ2-7, with 10 nucleotides matching TRBD2. This CDR3 comprises 13 residues. The junction had 1 base not matched to a gene; V was cut back by 5 bases and J by 3 bases. Germline values: CDR1 KGHSH, CDR2 LQKENI. CDR3 coding DNA: TGTGCCAGCTCAGGGACTAGCGACTACGAGCAGTACTTC. Translated: CASSGTSDYEQYF.

The chain couples TRBV9 to TRBJ1-2; D is uncertain. Germline V gene sequence: CDR1 SGDLS, CDR2 YYNGEE. This CDR3 spans 14 amino acids. V was pared by 3 bases and J by 0 bases, with 9 bases between. The CDR3, as DNA: TGTGCCAGCAGCGCCTCAGGAACTAACTATGGCTACACCTTC. Encoded protein: CASSASGTNYGYTF. Full variable domain (remainder filled in from reference TRBV9 and TRBJ1-2): DSGVTQTPKHLITATGQRVTLRCSPRSGDLSVYWYQQSLDQGLQFLIQYYNGEERAKGNILERFSAQQFPDLHSELNLSSLELGDSALYFCASSASGTNYGYTFGSGTRLTVV.

The chain is built from TRBV24-1 and TRBJ2-6; 8 bases map to TRBD1. CDR3 length: 16 amino acids. With V trimmed by 2 bases and J by 2 bases, 1 base remained unmatched. CDR1 and CDR2 from the germline V gene are KGHDR and SFDVKD. This CDR3 reads CATSDSRGPGANVLTF. CDR3 nucleotide sequence: TGTGCCACCAGTGATTCCAGGGGGCCTGGGGCCAACGTCCTGACTTTC.

The chain is built from TRBV27 and TRBJ1-2, with a tentative D call TRBD1 (6 bases). The V end was cut by 3 bases, the J end by 4 bases, with 15 bases between. The CDR3 has 15 amino acids. Per the germline V gene, CDR1 is MNHEY and CDR2 is SMNVEV (reference sequence). The CDR3, as DNA: TGTGCCAGCAGTTTTTCGTCAGGGGAGACCTATGGCTACACCTTC. This translates into CASSFSSGETYGYTF.

Only one count was recorded for this clone. The chain uses TRBV27 and TRBJ1-3, with D unclear. V was clipped by 5 bases and J by 3 bases, with 8 bases between them. Germline V lookup: CDR1 MNHEY, CDR2 SMNVEV (reference sequence). There are 13 residues in the CDR3. In DNA form, the CDR3 reads TGTGCCAGCAGTCGCTTTAGTGGAAACACCATATATTTT. It yields the protein CASSRFSGNTIYF.

The chain employs TRBV7-9 and TRBJ2-2; D not certain. Trimming shortened V by 3 bases and J by 0 bases, and 5 bases separated the two germline ends. The CDR3 is 14 residues long. Germline-derived CDR1 and CDR2 are SEHNR and FQNEAQ (reference sequence). CDR3 loop: CASSLWPNTGELFF. The CDR3, as DNA: TGTGCCAGCAGCTTGTGGCCGAACACCGGGGAGCTGTTTTTT.

Written as DNA, the CDR3 is TGTGCCAGCAGTCTTGGGCTCCTGACCTACGAGCAGTACTTC. Translated, it gives CASSLGLLTYEQYF. The chain uses TRBV28 and TRBJ2-7; D unclear. Germline assignment: CDR1 MDHEN and CDR2 SYDVKM. The CDR3 runs to 14 residues. V shed 5 bases and J shed 2 bases, with 13 bases lying between them.

The CDR3 sequence is CATSAGTGVTYGYTF. CDR3 nucleotides: TGTGCCACCAGTGCCGGGACAGGGGTGACCTATGGCTACACCTTC. The V gene is TRBV24-1, the J gene TRBJ1-2, with TRBD1 identical over 10 bases. Trimming cost V 5 bases and J 4 bases; bases outside gene matches: 6. The CDR3 is 15 amino acids. Germline-derived CDR1 and CDR2 are KGHDR and SFDVKD.

This chain links TRBV29-1 with TRBJ1-2, with TRBD1 matching 7 bases. CDR3 length equals 13 residues. Germline V gene lookup returns CDR1 SQVTM and CDR2 ANQGSEA. J gave up 5 bases and V 7 bases, and 10 bases lay outside the gene matches. CDR3 sequence (DNA): TGCAGCGCCCGACAGGGAAATGAGTATGGCTACACCTTC. Its translation is CSARQGNEYGYTF.